This record covers a single TCR beta chain. There is no known antigen for this receptor. There are no base qualities to consult, and no much larger clone falls within one base. These data are taken from a study of siplizumab effects on memory and regulatory T cells (dated by TCRdb to about 2019). In the study overall: The study examined how the anti-CD2 antibody siplizumab affects alloreactive T-cell subsets in allogeneic mixed lymphocyte reactions built from human PBMCs. Summary of the overall study and its limitations: Because sequences below about 10^-5 frequency were poorly captured, only a minor fraction of alloreactive clones could be mapped to unstimulated subsets. The suppressive function of proliferating Tregs from siplizumab cultures was not functionally confirmed. The cumulative frequency of alloreactive sequences that could be traced back to unstimulated CD4+ memory T cells was significantly reduced by siplizumab. In reactions with siplizumab, an average of roughly 69% of mappable alloreactive CD4+ clones were Treg-derived, compared with roughly 26% in control reactions. Unstimulated naive T cells appeared more diverse than memory T cells, and naive cells seemed to contribute substantially to the alloresponse. About 75-97% of proliferating CD4+ or CD8+ clones could not be given a naive or memory phenotype.

The CDR3 contains 15 residues, cysteine and phenylalanine counted. The entry retains the CDR3 DNA only, 45 bases that are in frame from base 1. CDR1 is given as SGHNT and CDR2 as YENEEA, both from the germline V gene. V sheds 1 base and J sheds 2 bases, leaving 9 bases between their ends. Sorted unstimulated T cells and proliferating T cells recovered from mixed lymphocyte reactions underwent TCRbeta CDR3 sequencing. Fresh whole blood from around 11 HLA-typed healthy donors was used to isolate PBMCs. Library construction relied on the immunoSEQ multiplex PCR assay. The deep sequencing platform assayed around 10^5 TCR templates per sample. Genomic DNA extracted from sorted T cells was used for TCRbeta CDR3 sequencing. The source study handled its data this way. The R programming language was used for the clonal analysis of the TCRbeta CDR3 data. Alloreactive CD4+ and CD8+ clones were identified by comparing unstimulated samples to CFSE-low samples taken after the reaction. Regulatory or non-regulatory origin was assigned to alloreactive CD4+ clones by matching of sequences to sorted unstimulated Treg and non-Treg repertoires. The immuneACCESS repertoire file appears here via TCRdb, limited to in-frame rearrangements. These files lack a portion of the clones; in checked studies, under half of the deficit traces to unresolved V genes, and the cause of the others is not known. Clone size and the V and J calls come from that table; the DNA yielded D and trimming. The sample includes around 78,000 clones, with less than 95% observed a single time. The ten most abundant clones make up approximately 29% of the sample.

Sequenced sample: CD8+ T cells sorted from blood. The origin of this receptor is a human donor in good health. The chain is assembled from TRBV11-3 and TRBJ1-3, with the D gene not clear enough to name. At the DNA level, the sequence is TGTGCCAGCAGCTTAGCGGACCCCCCTGGAAACACCATATATTTT. Its protein reads: CASSLADPPGNTIYF.